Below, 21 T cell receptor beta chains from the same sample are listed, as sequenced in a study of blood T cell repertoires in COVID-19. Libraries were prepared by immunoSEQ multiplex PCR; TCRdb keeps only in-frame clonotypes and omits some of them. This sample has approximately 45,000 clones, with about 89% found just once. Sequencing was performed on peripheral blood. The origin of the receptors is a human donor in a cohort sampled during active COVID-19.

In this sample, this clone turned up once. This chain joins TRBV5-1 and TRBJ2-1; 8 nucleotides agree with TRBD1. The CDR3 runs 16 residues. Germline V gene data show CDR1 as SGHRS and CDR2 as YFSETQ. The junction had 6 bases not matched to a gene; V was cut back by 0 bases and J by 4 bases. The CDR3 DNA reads TGCGCCAGCAGCTTGGATGGACAGGGAGGATACAATGAGCAGTTCTTC. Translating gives CASSLDGQGGYNEQFF.

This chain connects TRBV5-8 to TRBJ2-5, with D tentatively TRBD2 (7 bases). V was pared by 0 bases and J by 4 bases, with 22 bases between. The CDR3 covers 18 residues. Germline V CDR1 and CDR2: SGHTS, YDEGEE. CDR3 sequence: CASSLVLSGRGTLETQYF. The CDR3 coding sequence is TGTGCCAGCAGCTTGGTGTTGTCAGGGAGGGGGACGCTAGAGACCCAGTACTTC.

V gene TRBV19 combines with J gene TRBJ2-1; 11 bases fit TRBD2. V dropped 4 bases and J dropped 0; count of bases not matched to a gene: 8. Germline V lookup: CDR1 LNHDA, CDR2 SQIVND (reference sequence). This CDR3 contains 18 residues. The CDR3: CASSTPSGRTSSYNEQFF. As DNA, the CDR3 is TGTGCCAGTAGTACCCCTAGCGGGAGGACAAGCTCCTACAATGAGCAGTTCTTC.

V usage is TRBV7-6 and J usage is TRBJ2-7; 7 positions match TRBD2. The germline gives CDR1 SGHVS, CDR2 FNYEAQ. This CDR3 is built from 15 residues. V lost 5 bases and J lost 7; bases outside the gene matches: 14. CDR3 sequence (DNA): TGTGCCAGCAGCCGGAAGAGTACTAGCGCCGGGGAGCAGTACTTC. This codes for CASSRKSTSAGEQYF.

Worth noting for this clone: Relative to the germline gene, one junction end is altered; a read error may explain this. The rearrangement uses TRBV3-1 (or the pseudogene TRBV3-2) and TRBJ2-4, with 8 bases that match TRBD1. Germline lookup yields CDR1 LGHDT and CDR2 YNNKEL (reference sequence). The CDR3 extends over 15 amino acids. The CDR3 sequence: CASRQAAGGPNIQYF. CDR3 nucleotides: TGTGCCAGCAGGCAAGCGGCAGGGGGCCCTAACATTCAGTACTTC.

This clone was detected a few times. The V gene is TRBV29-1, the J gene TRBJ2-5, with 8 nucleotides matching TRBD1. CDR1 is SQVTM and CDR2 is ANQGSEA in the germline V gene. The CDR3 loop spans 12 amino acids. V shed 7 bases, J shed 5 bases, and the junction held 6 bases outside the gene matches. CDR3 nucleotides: TGCAGCGCAGGGGGCTCATGGGAGACCCAGTACTTC. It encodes CSAGGSWETQYF.

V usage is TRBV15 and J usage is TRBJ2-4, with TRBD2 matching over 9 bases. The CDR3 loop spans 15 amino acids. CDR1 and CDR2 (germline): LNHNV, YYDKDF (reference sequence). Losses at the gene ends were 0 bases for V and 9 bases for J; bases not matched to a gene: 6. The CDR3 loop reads CATSRDALAGAIQYF. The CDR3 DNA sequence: TGTGCCACCAGCAGAGATGCACTAGCGGGTGCCATTCAGTACTTC. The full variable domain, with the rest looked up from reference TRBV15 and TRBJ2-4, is DAMVIQNPRYQVTQFGKPVTLSCSQTLNHNVMYWYQQKSSQAPKLLFHYYDKDFNNEADTPDNFQSRRPNTSFCFLDIRSPGLGDTAMYLCATSRDALAGAIQYFGAGTRLSVL.

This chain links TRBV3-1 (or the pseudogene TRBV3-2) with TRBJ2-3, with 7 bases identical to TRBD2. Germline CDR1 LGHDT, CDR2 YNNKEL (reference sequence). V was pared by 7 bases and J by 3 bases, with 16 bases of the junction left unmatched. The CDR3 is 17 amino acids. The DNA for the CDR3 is TGTGCCAGCACCGACTTGGGCGGGAGCGGTCCAACAGATACGCAGTATTTT. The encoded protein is CASTDLGGSGPTDTQYF.

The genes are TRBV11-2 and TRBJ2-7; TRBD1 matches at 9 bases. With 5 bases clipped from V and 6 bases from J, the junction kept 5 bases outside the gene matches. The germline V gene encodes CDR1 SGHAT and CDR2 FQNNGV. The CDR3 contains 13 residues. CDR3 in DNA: TGTGCCAGCAGCCCCACAGGGGGCTCCGAGCAGTACTTC. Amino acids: CASSPTGGSEQYF.

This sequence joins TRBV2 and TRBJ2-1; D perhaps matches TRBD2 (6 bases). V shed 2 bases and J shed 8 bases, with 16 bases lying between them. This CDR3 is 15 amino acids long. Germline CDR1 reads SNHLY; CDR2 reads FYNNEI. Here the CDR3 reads CASSEYGSPIYEQFF. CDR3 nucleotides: TGTGCCAGCAGTGAATACGGGAGCCCTATTTATGAGCAGTTCTTC.

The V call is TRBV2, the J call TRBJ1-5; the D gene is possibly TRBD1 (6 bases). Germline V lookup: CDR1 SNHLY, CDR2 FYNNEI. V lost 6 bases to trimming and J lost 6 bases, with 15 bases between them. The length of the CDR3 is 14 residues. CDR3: CASSPQGIGQPQHF. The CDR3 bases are TGTGCCAGCAGCCCACAGGGAATCGGTCAGCCCCAGCATTTT. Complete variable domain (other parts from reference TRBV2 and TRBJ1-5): EPEVTQTPSHQVTQMGQEVILRCVPISNHLYFYWYRQILGQKVEFLVSFYNNEISEKSEIFDDQFSVERPDGSNFTLKIRSTKLEDSAMYFCASSPQGIGQPQHFGDGTRLSIL.

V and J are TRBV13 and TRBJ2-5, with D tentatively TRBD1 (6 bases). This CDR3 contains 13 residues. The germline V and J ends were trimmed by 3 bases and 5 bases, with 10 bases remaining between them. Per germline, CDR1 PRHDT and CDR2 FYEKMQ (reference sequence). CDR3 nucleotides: TGTGCCAGCAGCTTCCACAGGGTGGAGACCCAGTACTTC. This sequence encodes CASSFHRVETQYF.

The CDR3 is CASSLSSRGQETQYF. The CDR3 bases are TGTGCCAGCAGCTTAAGTAGCAGGGGACAAGAGACCCAGTACTTC. This chain connects TRBV7-2 to TRBJ2-5; D is possibly TRBD1 (6 bases). Germline CDR1 and CDR2: SGHTA and FQGNSA. Trimming pared 2 bases from V and 2 bases from J, leaving 12 bases between. The length of the CDR3 is 15 residues.

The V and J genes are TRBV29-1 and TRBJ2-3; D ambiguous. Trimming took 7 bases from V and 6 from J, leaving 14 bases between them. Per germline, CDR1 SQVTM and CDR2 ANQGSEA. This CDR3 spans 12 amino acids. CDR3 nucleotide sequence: TGCAGCGCTTTGCCCGCAGTGGATACGCAGTATTTT. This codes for CSALPAVDTQYF.

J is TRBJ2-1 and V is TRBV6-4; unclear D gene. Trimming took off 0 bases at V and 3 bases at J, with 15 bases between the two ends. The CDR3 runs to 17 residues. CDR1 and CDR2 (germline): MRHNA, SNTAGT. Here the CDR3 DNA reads TGTGCCAGCAGTGACTCGAACCGTATAGAGCTCTACAATGAGCAGTTCTTC. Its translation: CASSDSNRIELYNEQFF.

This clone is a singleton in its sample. The CDR3 coding sequence is TGCAGTGCTAGTGGGGGCAGGGTAGGCACTGAAGCTTTCTTT. The encoded protein is CSASGGRVGTEAFF. The chain combines TRBV20-1 with TRBJ1-1; TRBD1 might be the D (6 bases). The CDR3 is 14 residues long. Germline V gives CDR1 DFQATT, CDR2 SNEGSKA (reference sequence). Trimming took off 3 bases at V and 4 bases at J, with 15 bases between the two ends.

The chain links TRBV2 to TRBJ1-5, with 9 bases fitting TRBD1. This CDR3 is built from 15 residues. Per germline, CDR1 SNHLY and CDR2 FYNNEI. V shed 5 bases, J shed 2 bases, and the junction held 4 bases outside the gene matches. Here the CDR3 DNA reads TGTGCCAGCAGTTTCTGGACAGGGGGCAATCAGCCCCAGCATTTT. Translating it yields CASSFWTGGNQPQHF.

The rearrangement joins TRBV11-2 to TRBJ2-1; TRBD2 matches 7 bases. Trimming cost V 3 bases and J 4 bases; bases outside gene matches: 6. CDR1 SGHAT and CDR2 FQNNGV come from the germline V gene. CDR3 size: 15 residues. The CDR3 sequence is CASSFVRGEYNEQFF. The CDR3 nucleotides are TGTGCCAGCAGCTTTGTCCGGGGGGAGTACAATGAGCAGTTCTTC.

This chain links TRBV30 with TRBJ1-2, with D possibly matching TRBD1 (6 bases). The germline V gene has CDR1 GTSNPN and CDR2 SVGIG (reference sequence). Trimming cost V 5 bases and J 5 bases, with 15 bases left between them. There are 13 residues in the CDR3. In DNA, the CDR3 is TGTGCCTGGGCACAGGGCCCTTTGTATGGCTACACCTTC. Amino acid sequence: CAWAQGPLYGYTF.

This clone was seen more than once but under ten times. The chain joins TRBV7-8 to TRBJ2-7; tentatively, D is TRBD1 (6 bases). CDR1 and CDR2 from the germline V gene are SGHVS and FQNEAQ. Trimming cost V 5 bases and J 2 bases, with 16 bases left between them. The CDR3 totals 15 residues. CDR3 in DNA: TGTGCCAGCAGCCCCCTTGGGACATCCACCTACGAGCAGTACTTC. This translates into CASSPLGTSTYEQYF.

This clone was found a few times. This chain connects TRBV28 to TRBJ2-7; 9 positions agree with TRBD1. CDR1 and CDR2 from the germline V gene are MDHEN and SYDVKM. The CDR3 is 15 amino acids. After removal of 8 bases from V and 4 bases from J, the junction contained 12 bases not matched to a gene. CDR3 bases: TGTGCCAGCCTACCTTTGGGACAGGGAGTGTACGAGCAGTACTTC. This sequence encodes CASLPLGQGVYEQYF.